The T cell receptor beta chain under discussion was sequenced for a study of early T cells in non-severe SARS-CoV-2 infection. The overall study: Bulk RNA from unsorted whole blood was sequenced; chains were unpaired.

A single record per CDR3 protein comes from TCRdb applying MiXCR to the 5' RACE reads. The sample lists around 81,000 distinct CDR3 sequences; 11% to 15% were seen once. The table lists this clonotype with a few counts. Trimming pared 6 bases from V and 6 bases from J, leaving 12 bases between. This CDR3 region has 13 residues. Germline V gives CDR1 SQVTM, CDR2 ANQGSEA. Sequencing was performed on whole blood. This TCR was recovered from an adult who was a healthcare worker with PCR-confirmed SARS-CoV-2 infection or an uninfected control (not recorded which). This chain connects TRBV29-1 to TRBJ1-6; weak D call: TRBD1 (6 bases). The CDR3 nucleotides are TGCAGCGTCCGAGGGGGAGGTAATTCACCCCTCCACTTT. Its protein is CSVRGGGNSPLHF.